The 11 T cell receptor beta chains given below trace back to one sample, sequenced in a study of cytomegalovirus exposure and HLA in healthy donors. Primers included in the PCR were 60 Vbeta and 13 Jbeta primers. TCRdb's table, derived via immunoSEQ multiplex PCR, lists solely in-frame clones and lacks some. In the table there are about 140,000 clones, about 80% of which are singletons. The sequenced sample consisted of PBMCs. The receptors stem from a female donor in good health and CMV-seronegative.

This chain uses TRBV10-3 with TRBJ2-4; 11 bases are shared with TRBD1. CDR3 size: 14 residues. The germline V gene has CDR1 ENHRY and CDR2 SYGVKD. Unmatched junction bases numbered 5, after V lost 6 bases and J lost 7 bases. The CDR3, as DNA: TGTGCCATCAGCCCGGGACAGGGGGGGAACATTCAGTACTTC. This sequence encodes CAISPGQGGNIQYF.

The chain couples TRBV2 to TRBJ2-7, with D possibly being TRBD1 (6 bases). The CDR3 covers 16 residues. V was shortened by 6 bases and J by 0 bases, with 18 bases between the two germline ends. Looked up from germline, CDR1 is SNHLY and CDR2 is FYNNEI. CDR3 in amino acids: CASSTPPDRSSYEQYF. CDR3 bases: TGTGCCAGCAGCACCCCCCCCGACAGGAGCTCCTACGAGCAGTACTTC.

The rearrangement links TRBV5-8 to TRBJ1-5; 7 bases fit TRBD1. V shed 4 bases, J shed 0 bases, and the junction held 4 bases outside the gene matches. CDR1 and CDR2 from the germline V gene are SGHTS and YDEGEE. CDR3 length equals 15 residues. The CDR3 protein is CASSGGQTSNQPQHF. As DNA, the CDR3 is TGTGCCAGCAGCGGGGGACAGACTAGCAATCAGCCCCAGCATTTT.

This clone has only one observation. J is TRBJ2-1 and V is TRBV27; 12 bases fit TRBD2. The CDR3 runs 17 residues. Germline V gene lookup returns CDR1 MNHEY and CDR2 SMNVEV (reference sequence). The J segment lost 3 bases and the V segment lost 4 bases, leaving 7 bases of the junction unmatched. CDR3 sequence: CASSSSTSGGFYNEQFF. DNA of the CDR3: TGTGCCAGCAGTTCATCGACTAGCGGGGGATTCTACAATGAGCAGTTCTTC.

The J gene is TRBJ1-1, the V gene TRBV7-9; D remains unclear. This CDR3 is built from 17 residues. V was cut by 1 base and J by 2 bases, with 17 bases left in between. CDR1 and CDR2 from the germline V gene are SEHNR and FQNEAQ (reference sequence). In nucleotides, the CDR3 is TGTGCCAGCAGCTTAGGCCCAAAGGTAGCGCAAAACACTGAAGCTTTCTTT. Its translation: CASSLGPKVAQNTEAFF.

This clone was picked up one time. The chain joins TRBV30 to TRBJ2-7; D may be TRBD2 (6 bases). The CDR3 extends over 12 amino acids. The V gene lost 5 bases and the J gene lost 9 bases, with 17 bases spanning the gap. Germline CDR1 is GTSNPN and CDR2 is SVGIG (reference sequence). The CDR3 loop is CAWGTLKGGQYF. In DNA, the CDR3 is TGTGCCTGGGGGACTCTCAAAGGAGGGCAGTACTTC.

The rearrangement links TRBV2 to TRBJ1-1; TRBD1 matches 8 bases. CDR3 length: 14 amino acids. Unmatched junction bases numbered 4, after V lost 6 bases and J lost 1 base. CDR1 is SNHLY and CDR2 is FYNNEI in the germline V gene. This CDR3 reads CASSVTGGNTEAFF. CDR3 coding DNA: TGTGCCAGCAGCGTTACAGGGGGGAACACTGAAGCTTTCTTT.

V and J are TRBV6-6 and TRBJ1-5; 8 bases line up with TRBD1. The germline V gene has CDR1 MNHNY and CDR2 SVGAGI (reference sequence). The length of the CDR3 is 16 residues. V dropped 5 bases and J dropped 1; count of bases not matched to a gene: 7. CDR3 residues: CASSLDRVGSNQPQHF. The CDR3 DNA is TGTGCCAGCAGTCTGGACAGGGTGGGGAGCAATCAGCCCCAGCATTTT.

This clone was observed a single time. The genes are TRBV6-1 and TRBJ1-2; tentative D call: TRBD1 (6 bases). Deletions cut 6 bases from V and 7 bases from J, with 15 bases between. From germline, CDR1 is MNHNS and CDR2 SASEGT. This CDR3 spans 13 amino acids. The CDR3 loop is CASSLEGVSGYTF. CDR3 DNA sequence: TGTGCCAGCAGCCTTGAGGGGGTGTCTGGCTACACCTTC.

This sequence joins TRBV29-1 and TRBJ2-1, with 8 positions matching TRBD2. The CDR3 contains 15 residues. The germline gives CDR1 SQVTM, CDR2 ANQGSEA. J was trimmed by 3 bases and V by 1 base; bases with no gene match: 5. CDR3 nucleotides: TGCAGCGTTGAAGGGGTAGCGGGGTTCTACAATGAGCAGTTCTTC. It translates to CSVEGVAGFYNEQFF.

The chain employs TRBV5-4 and TRBJ2-3; no clear D gene. CDR3 size: 14 residues. Trimming removed 2 bases from V and 1 base from J, with 8 bases in between. Germline V gene data show CDR1 as SGHNT and CDR2 as YYREEE (reference sequence). The CDR3 DNA reads as TGTGCCAGCAGCTTTCATCGCGGCACAGATACGCAGTATTTT. It yields the protein CASSFHRGTDTQYF.